This is a list of T cell receptor beta chains from one sample in a study of T-cell memory formation after mild COVID-19. MiXCR, applied by TCRdb to the 5' RACE reads, yields one record per CDR3 protein. The data show around 430,000 distinct CDR3 sequences, roughly 15% seen once. The sequencing sample was made of PBMCs or a T cell subset sorted from them (not recorded which). These receptors originate from a man younger than 30 who had mild COVID-19 (a few samples of this study predate the infection). Cell type and time point are not known. Each CDR3 is given with its conserved first and last residue. D genes are given only for firm matches. The size field is filled for only some rows; it gives once, few, many or a size class.

clone_size	v_call	d_call	j_call	cdr3_aa	cdr3_nt
few	TRBV12-3/TRBV12-4	NA	TRBJ2-2	CASRATGEAAGELFF	TGTGCCAGCAGAGCCACAGGGGAGGCGGCCGGGGAGCTGTTTTTT
few	TRBV7-6	TRBD1	TRBJ2-7	CASSILQGVGYEQYF	TGTGCCAGCAGCATACTACAGGGGGTAGGATACGAGCAGTACTTC
NA	TRBV18	TRBD1	TRBJ1-1	CASSVLSDRANTEAFF	TGTGCCAGCTCAGTTCTGTCGGACAGGGCGAACACTGAAGCTTTCTTT
NA	TRBV29-1	NA	TRBJ2-3	CSGQDAGTDTQYF	TGCAGCGGCCAGGATGCGGGGACAGATACGCAGTATTTT
many	TRBV7-8	NA	TRBJ2-3	CASSLAEADTQYF	TGTGCCAGCAGCTTAGCGGAAGCAGATACGCAGTATTTT
few	TRBV10-3	NA	TRBJ1-4	CAISEGQGLEKLFF	TGTGCCATCAGTGAAGGCCAGGGGCTGGAAAAACTGTTTTTT
few	TRBV20-1	NA	TRBJ2-3	CSASGWGSTDTQYF	TGCAGTGCTAGTGGTTGGGGAAGCACAGATACGCAGTATTTT
few	TRBV12-3/TRBV12-4	NA	TRBJ2-1	CASSLRQTNEQFF	TGTGCCAGCAGTTTAAGGCAGACCAATGAGCAGTTCTTC
NA	TRBV10-3	NA	TRBJ2-1	CATGTAGSYNEQFF	TGTGCCACCGGGACGGCCGGCTCCTACAATGAGCAGTTCTTC
many	TRBV14	TRBD1	TRBJ2-5	CASSQGTGGYQETQYF	TGTGCCAGCAGCCAGGGGACAGGGGGCTACCAAGAGACCCAGTACTTC
NA	TRBV4-3	NA	TRBJ2-3	CASSQDSTGGTDTQYF	TGCGCCAGCAGCCAAGATTCAACTGGGGGCACAGATACGCAGTATTTT
NA	TRBV27	NA	TRBJ1-2	CASSEWGGSNYGYTF	TGTGCCAGCAGTGAATGGGGGGGTAGTAACTATGGCTACACCTTC
NA	TRBV5-6	NA	TRBJ1-6	CASSFPHSPLHF	TGTGCCAGCAGCTTCCCTCATTCACCCCTCCACTTT
NA	TRBV5-5	TRBD2	TRBJ2-1	CASSWTSGGAYEQFF	TGTGCCAGCAGCTGGACTAGCGGGGGGGCCTATGAGCAGTTCTTC
NA	TRBV6-2/TRBV6-3	NA	TRBJ1-3	CASSYEGTAGNTIYF	TGTGCCAGCAGTTACGAAGGGACGGCTGGAAACACCATATATTTT
few	TRBV7-9	NA	TRBJ2-3	CASSSLGGAGWTQYF	TGTGCCAGCAGCAGCCTCGGGGGCGCGGGGTGGACGCAGTATTTT
many	TRBV5-1	TRBD1	TRBJ2-5	CASSLVARGETQYF	TGCGCCAGCAGCTTGGTAGCCAGGGGGGAGACCCAGTACTTC
few	TRBV6-6	TRBD1	TRBJ2-5	CASSFGQGAGETQYF	TGTGCCAGCAGTTTCGGACAGGGGGCTGGAGAGACCCAGTACTTC
few	TRBV10-2	NA	TRBJ2-5	CASSEKGRAQETQYF	TGCGCCAGCAGTGAGAAGGGCAGGGCCCAAGAGACCCAGTACTTC
few	TRBV29-1	TRBD2	TRBJ2-1	CSVPGVAGGLNEQFF	TGCAGCGTCCCCGGGGTAGCGGGGGGGCTCAATGAGCAGTTCTTC
NA	TRBV11-2	NA	TRBJ1-2	CASSTDSYTNYGYTF	TGTGCCAGCAGCACGGACAGCTATACTAACTATGGCTACACCTTC
few	TRBV10-3	NA	TRBJ2-5	CAISESKGKETQYF	TGTGCCATCAGTGAGTCCAAGGGGAAAGAGACCCAGTACTTC
NA	TRBV6-6	TRBD1	TRBJ1-5	CASSGRSGGGNQPQHF	TGTGCCAGCAGCGGCAGGTCAGGGGGTGGCAATCAGCCCCAGCATTTT
NA	TRBV20-1	NA	TRBJ2-1	CSALSLANEQFF	TGCAGTGCCCTCTCTCTAGCCAATGAGCAGTTCTTC
NA	TRBV4-3	TRBD2	TRBJ2-7	CASSQAAGGPEQYF	TGCGCCAGCAGCCAAGCAGCGGGGGGGCCCGAGCAGTACTTC
NA	TRBV12-3/TRBV12-4	NA	TRBJ2-7	CASSSLAGLNF	TGTGCCAGCAGCTCCCTGGCGGGCCTGAACTTC
few	TRBV12-3/TRBV12-4	TRBD2	TRBJ2-2	CASSSSGGAIGELFF	TGTGCCAGCAGTTCAAGCGGGGGGGCCATCGGGGAGCTGTTTTTT
few	TRBV12-3/TRBV12-4	NA	TRBJ2-3	CASLQSSTDTQYF	TGTGCCAGCCTACAGAGTAGCACAGATACGCAGTATTTT
NA	TRBV12-3/TRBV12-4	NA	TRBJ2-7	CASSYFADMARYEQYF	TGTGCCAGCAGTTATTTCGCGGACATGGCTAGATACGAGCAGTACTTC
few	TRBV5-1	NA	TRBJ1-3	CASRLAGGFGNTIYF	TGCGCCAGCAGGCTCGCCGGGGGCTTTGGAAACACCATATATTTT
NA	TRBV7-9	TRBD2	TRBJ2-1	CASSPTGLAYNEQFF	TGTGCCAGCAGCCCCACGGGACTAGCCTACAATGAGCAGTTCTTC
NA	TRBV5-8	TRBD1	TRBJ1-4	CASRPTGGVREKLFF	TGTGCCAGCAGGCCGACAGGGGGCGTCCGTGAAAAACTGTTTTTT
NA	TRBV4-1	TRBD1	TRBJ1-2	CASSLPGQSYGYTF	TGCGCCAGCAGCCTACCGGGACAGAGCTATGGCTACACCTTC
NA	TRBV20-1	NA	TRBJ1-2	CSASRQVMGANYGYTF	TGCAGTGCAAGTAGGCAGGTGATGGGGGCTAACTATGGCTACACCTTC
NA	TRBV27	NA	TRBJ2-7	CASSSGSLPGEQYF	TGTGCCAGCAGTTCCGGGTCCCTCCCCGGAGAGCAGTACTTC
few	TRBV27	TRBD2	TRBJ2-1	CASSSGLAGSYNEQFF	TGTGCCAGCAGTTCAGGACTAGCGGGGTCCTACAATGAGCAGTTCTTC
many	TRBV7-8	NA	TRBJ1-1	CASSGGQNTEAFF	TGTGCCAGCAGCGGTGGGCAGAACACTGAAGCTTTCTTT
few	TRBV5-1	NA	TRBJ2-2	CASSSTVGVTGELFF	TGCGCCAGCAGCTCGACGGTTGGGGTAACCGGGGAGCTGTTTTTT
few	TRBV27	NA	TRBJ2-2	CASSLFLGFPNTGELFF	TGTGCCAGCAGTTTATTCTTAGGGTTTCCAAACACCGGGGAGCTGTTTTTT
few	TRBV29-1	NA	TRBJ2-2	CSVGRDTPGELFF	TGCAGCGTTGGCCGGGACACTCCCGGGGAGCTGTTTTTT
once	TRBV10-3	TRBD1	TRBJ1-1	CAISESKGAPEAFF	TGTGCCATCAGTGAGTCCAAGGGGGCCCCTGAAGCTTTCTTT
few	TRBV7-2	TRBD1	TRBJ2-1	CASILGTAYNEQFF	TGTGCCAGCATCTTAGGGACAGCCTACAATGAGCAGTTCTTC
NA	TRBV29-1	NA	TRBJ1-1	CSDGPGKWNTEAFF	TGCAGCGATGGACCGGGAAAGTGGAACACTGAAGCTTTCTTT
NA	TRBV7-3	NA	TRBJ2-3	CASSQNRAGTDTQYF	TGTGCCAGCAGCCAAAACAGGGCTGGCACAGATACGCAGTATTTT
few	TRBV9	NA	TRBJ2-2	CASSVSRGNTGELFF	TGTGCCAGCAGCGTGAGCAGGGGAAACACCGGGGAGCTGTTTTTT